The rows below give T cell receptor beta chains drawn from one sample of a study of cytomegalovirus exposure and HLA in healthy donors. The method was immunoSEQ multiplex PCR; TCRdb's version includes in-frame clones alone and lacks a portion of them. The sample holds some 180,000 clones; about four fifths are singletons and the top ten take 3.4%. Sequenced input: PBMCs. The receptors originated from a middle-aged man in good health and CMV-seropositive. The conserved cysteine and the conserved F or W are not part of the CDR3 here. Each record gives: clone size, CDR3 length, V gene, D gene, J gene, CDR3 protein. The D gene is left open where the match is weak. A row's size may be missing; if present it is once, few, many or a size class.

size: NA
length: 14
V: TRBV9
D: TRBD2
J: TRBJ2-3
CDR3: ASSVGAGGPADTQY

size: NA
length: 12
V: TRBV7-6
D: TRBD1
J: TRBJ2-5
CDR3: ASSSTGPQETQY

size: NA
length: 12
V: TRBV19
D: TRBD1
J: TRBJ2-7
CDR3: ASSIGGGLGEQY

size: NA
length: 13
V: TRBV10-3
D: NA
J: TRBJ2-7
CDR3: AITLRLHQTYEQY

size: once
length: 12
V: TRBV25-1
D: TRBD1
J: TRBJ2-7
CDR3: ASNPGQGDYEQY

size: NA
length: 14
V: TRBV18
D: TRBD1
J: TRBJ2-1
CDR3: ASSPFTGGTNNEQF

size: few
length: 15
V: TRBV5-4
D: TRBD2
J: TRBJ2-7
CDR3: ASSFSGTSGTAGEQY

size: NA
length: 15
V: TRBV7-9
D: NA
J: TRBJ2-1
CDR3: ASSPSPGRSSYNEQF

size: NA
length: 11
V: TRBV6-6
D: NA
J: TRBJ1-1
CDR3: ASSSTGPTEAF

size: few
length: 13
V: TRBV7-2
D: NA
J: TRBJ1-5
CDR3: ASSETRVSNQPQH

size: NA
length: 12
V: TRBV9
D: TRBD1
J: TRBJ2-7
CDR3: ASSLGQGNYEQY

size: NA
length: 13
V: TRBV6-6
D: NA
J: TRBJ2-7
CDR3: ASTYGEKRSYEQY

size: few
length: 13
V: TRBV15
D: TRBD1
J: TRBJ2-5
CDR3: ATSRDRTGTETQY

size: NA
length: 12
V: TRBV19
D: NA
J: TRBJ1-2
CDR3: ASSIPHDRGGYT

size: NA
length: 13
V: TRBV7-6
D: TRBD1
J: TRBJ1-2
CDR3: ASSPGQGLDYGYT

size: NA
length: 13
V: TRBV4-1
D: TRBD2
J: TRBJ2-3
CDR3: ASSQDPGLADTQY

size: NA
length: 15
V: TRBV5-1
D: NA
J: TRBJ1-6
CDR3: ASSTSPQGTYNSPLH

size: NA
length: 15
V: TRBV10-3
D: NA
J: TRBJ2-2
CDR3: AISESRQDGNTGELF

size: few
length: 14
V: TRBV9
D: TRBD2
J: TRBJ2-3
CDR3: ASSVDRGGDTDTQY

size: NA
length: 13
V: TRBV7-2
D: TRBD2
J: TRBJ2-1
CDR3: ASSLASGIYNEQF

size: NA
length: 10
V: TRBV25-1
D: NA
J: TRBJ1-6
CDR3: ASRALDSPLH

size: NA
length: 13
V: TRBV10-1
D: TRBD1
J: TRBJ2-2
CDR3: ASTRGTVNTGELF

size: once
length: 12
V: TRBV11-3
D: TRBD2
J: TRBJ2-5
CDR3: ASSLEAGAETQY

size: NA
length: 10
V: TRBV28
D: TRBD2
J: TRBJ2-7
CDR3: ASSLSGGEQY

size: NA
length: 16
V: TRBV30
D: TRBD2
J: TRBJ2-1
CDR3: AWSWRLAGGPSYNEQF

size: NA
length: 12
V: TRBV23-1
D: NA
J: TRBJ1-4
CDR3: ASRNRVSGEKLF

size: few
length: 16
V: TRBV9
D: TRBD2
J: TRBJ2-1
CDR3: ASSARGPGTSGTNEQF

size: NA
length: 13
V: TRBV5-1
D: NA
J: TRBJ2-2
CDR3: ASSARQGGTGELF